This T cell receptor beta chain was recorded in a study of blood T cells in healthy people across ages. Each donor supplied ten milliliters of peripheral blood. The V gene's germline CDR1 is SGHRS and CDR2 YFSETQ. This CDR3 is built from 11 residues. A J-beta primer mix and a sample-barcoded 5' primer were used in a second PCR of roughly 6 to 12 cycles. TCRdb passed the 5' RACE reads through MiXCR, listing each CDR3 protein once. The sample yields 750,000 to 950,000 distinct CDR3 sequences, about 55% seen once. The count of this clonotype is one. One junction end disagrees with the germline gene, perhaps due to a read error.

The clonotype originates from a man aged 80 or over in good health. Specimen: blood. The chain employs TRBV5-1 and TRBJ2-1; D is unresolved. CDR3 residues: CASRSDKEQFF. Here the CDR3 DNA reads TGCGCCAGCAGGAGCGACAAGGAGCAGTTCTTC.